This is a list of T cell receptor beta chains from one sample in a study of blood T cell repertoires in COVID-19. This table comes from immunoSEQ multiplex PCR, and its TCRdb copy is limited to in-frame clones, with some not included. The repertoire holds about 320,000 clones, with roughly 90% as singletons. Sequenced input: PBMCs or T cells enriched from blood (not recorded which). The receptor source for this set is a woman aged 25 to 39 who had been exposed to COVID-19. Both conserved end residues are part of each CDR3. A D gene is named only where the DNA matches it firmly. A row's size may be missing; if present it is once, few, many or a size class.

clone_size: -; j_call: TRBJ1-2; d_call: -; v_call: TRBV3-1/TRBV3-2; cdr3_nt: TGTGCCAGCAGCCAAGATGGACTGGGCAACTATGGCTACACCTTC; cdr3_aa: CASSQDGLGNYGYTF
clone_size: -; j_call: TRBJ2-5; d_call: -; v_call: TRBV28; cdr3_nt: TGTGCCAGCAGTTTTCTCCCCCAGTTTGGAGAGACCCAGTACTTC; cdr3_aa: CASSFLPQFGETQYF
clone_size: -; j_call: TRBJ1-1; d_call: -; v_call: TRBV5-6; cdr3_nt: TGTGCCAGCAGCTTGGGTGGCGGGACTGAAGCTTTCTTT; cdr3_aa: CASSLGGGTEAFF
clone_size: -; j_call: TRBJ1-6; d_call: TRBD1; v_call: TRBV20-1; cdr3_nt: TGCAGTGCTAGTCTTGGGACAGGGGCTTCACCCCTCCACTTT; cdr3_aa: CSASLGTGASPLHF
clone_size: -; j_call: TRBJ2-3; d_call: TRBD2; v_call: TRBV7-2; cdr3_nt: TGTGCCAGCAGCTTCCGACTAGCGGCAGATACGCAGTATTTT; cdr3_aa: CASSFRLAADTQYF
clone_size: -; j_call: TRBJ2-6; d_call: TRBD2; v_call: TRBV2; cdr3_nt: TGTGCCACCGGGAGGGAGGGCTCTGGGGCCAACGTCCTGACTTTC; cdr3_aa: CATGREGSGANVLTF
clone_size: -; j_call: TRBJ1-4; d_call: TRBD1; v_call: TRBV2; cdr3_nt: TGTGCCAGCAGCCTCGGACAGGGGATTTTGGTCCTGTTTTTT; cdr3_aa: CASSLGQGILVLFF
clone_size: -; j_call: TRBJ2-7; d_call: TRBD1; v_call: TRBV4-1; cdr3_nt: TGCGCCAGCAGCCAGCCCCGGGACAGGGGTGGAGAGCAGTACTTC; cdr3_aa: CASSQPRDRGGEQYF
clone_size: -; j_call: TRBJ1-1; d_call: TRBD1; v_call: TRBV6-5; cdr3_nt: TGTGCCAGCAGCGGGACAGGGAGGCCTTTCTTT; cdr3_aa: CASSGTGRPFF
clone_size: -; j_call: TRBJ1-2; d_call: TRBD1; v_call: TRBV30; cdr3_nt: TGTGCCTGGACCTCCCGACAGGGGAGCTATGGCTACACCTTC; cdr3_aa: CAWTSRQGSYGYTF
clone_size: -; j_call: TRBJ1-6; d_call: TRBD1; v_call: TRBV7-9; cdr3_nt: TGTGCCAGCAGCGCTGGGGACAGGGCTTCACCCCTCCACTTT; cdr3_aa: CASSAGDRASPLHF
clone_size: -; j_call: TRBJ1-4; d_call: -; v_call: TRBV5-1; cdr3_nt: TGCGCCAGCAGCTTCGGAGGGATGGATGAAAAACTGTTTTTT; cdr3_aa: CASSFGGMDEKLFF
clone_size: -; j_call: TRBJ1-2; d_call: -; v_call: TRBV7-9; cdr3_nt: TGTGCCAGCAGCATAATAGGGGGTGGCTACACCTTC; cdr3_aa: CASSIIGGGYTF
clone_size: -; j_call: TRBJ1-2; d_call: TRBD1; v_call: TRBV6-5; cdr3_nt: TGTGCCAGCACCGAGACAGGGGGCGCGGGTTACTACACCTTC; cdr3_aa: CASTETGGAGYYTF
clone_size: -; j_call: TRBJ2-3; d_call: -; v_call: TRBV10-3; cdr3_nt: TGTGCCATCAGTGGTGACAGTGTGGCAGATACGCAGTATTTT; cdr3_aa: CAISGDSVADTQYF
clone_size: -; j_call: TRBJ1-2; d_call: -; v_call: TRBV29-1; cdr3_nt: TGCAGCGTTGTCAGGGGCTATGGCTACACCTTC; cdr3_aa: CSVVRGYGYTF
clone_size: -; j_call: TRBJ1-2; d_call: TRBD1; v_call: TRBV7-9; cdr3_nt: TGTGCCAGCAGCTTAACCAGGACAGGCCTCTATGGCTACACCTTC; cdr3_aa: CASSLTRTGLYGYTF
clone_size: -; j_call: TRBJ2-2; d_call: TRBD1; v_call: TRBV3-1/TRBV3-2; cdr3_nt: TGTGCCAGCAGCTACCGGGACAGGGGCACCGGGGAGCTGTTTTTT; cdr3_aa: CASSYRDRGTGELFF
clone_size: -; j_call: TRBJ1-2; d_call: -; v_call: TRBV6-5; cdr3_nt: TGTGCCAGCAGTCTTTACCAACGGGGTTTAAAGGGCTACACCTTC; cdr3_aa: CASSLYQRGLKGYTF
clone_size: few; j_call: TRBJ1-6; d_call: -; v_call: TRBV2; cdr3_nt: TGTGCCAGCTCGTCGCAGAATAATTCACCCCTCCACTTT; cdr3_aa: CASSSQNNSPLHF
clone_size: -; j_call: TRBJ1-6; d_call: -; v_call: TRBV23-1; cdr3_nt: TGCGCCAGCAGTCGTTCCACAGGGAACGACAATTCACCCCTCCACTTT; cdr3_aa: CASSRSTGNDNSPLHF
clone_size: -; j_call: TRBJ1-1; d_call: -; v_call: TRBV15; cdr3_nt: TGTGCCACCAGCTCTCGGACAGCCGAAGCTTTCTTT; cdr3_aa: CATSSRTAEAFF
clone_size: -; j_call: TRBJ1-6; d_call: -; v_call: TRBV3-1/TRBV3-2; cdr3_nt: TGTGCCAGCAGCCAAGGCAGGGGAGCACCCCTCCACTTT; cdr3_aa: CASSQGRGAPLHF
clone_size: -; j_call: TRBJ1-1; d_call: -; v_call: TRBV6-1; cdr3_nt: TGTGCCAGCAGTGAGGGGCAGGCGAACACTGAAGCTTTCTTT; cdr3_aa: CASSEGQANTEAFF
clone_size: -; j_call: TRBJ1-1; d_call: TRBD1; v_call: TRBV6-5; cdr3_nt: TGTGCCAGCAGTCGACGGACAGGAGACACTGAAGCTTTCTTT; cdr3_aa: CASSRRTGDTEAFF
clone_size: -; j_call: TRBJ1-2; d_call: TRBD1; v_call: TRBV27; cdr3_nt: TGTGCCAGCAGTTTAGAGGTCAGGGGGGTATATGGCTACACCTTC; cdr3_aa: CASSLEVRGVYGYTF
clone_size: -; j_call: TRBJ1-1; d_call: -; v_call: TRBV7-9; cdr3_nt: TGTGCCAGCAGCAGAATCCCCGAGACTGAAGCTTTCTTT; cdr3_aa: CASSRIPETEAFF
clone_size: -; j_call: TRBJ2-1; d_call: TRBD1; v_call: TRBV5-1; cdr3_nt: TGCGCCAGCAGCCCACTGGGACAGGGGGCGTTCAATGAGCAGTTCTTC; cdr3_aa: CASSPLGQGAFNEQFF
clone_size: -; j_call: TRBJ1-1; d_call: -; v_call: TRBV20-1; cdr3_nt: TGCAGTGCTAGTCTTCCGAGACAGGTGCTGAACACTGAAGCTTTCTTT; cdr3_aa: CSASLPRQVLNTEAFF
clone_size: -; j_call: TRBJ1-5; d_call: TRBD1; v_call: TRBV18; cdr3_nt: TGTGCCAGCTCACCAAGCGGACAGGGCATTTATAGCAATCAGCCCCAGCATTTT; cdr3_aa: CASSPSGQGIYSNQPQHF
clone_size: -; j_call: TRBJ2-3; d_call: TRBD2; v_call: TRBV7-6; cdr3_nt: TGTGCCAGCAGGCGGACTAGCGGATACACAGATACGCAGTATTTT; cdr3_aa: CASRRTSGYTDTQYF
clone_size: -; j_call: TRBJ2-3; d_call: -; v_call: TRBV4-2; cdr3_nt: TGTGCCAGCAGCCAAGGAGTGTGCCAGGGTGCGGATACGCAGTATTTT; cdr3_aa: CASSQGVCQGADTQYF
clone_size: -; j_call: TRBJ1-6; d_call: TRBD1; v_call: TRBV4-1; cdr3_nt: TGCGCCAGCAGCCAAGGACAGGGGGTGTCCTATAATTCACCCCTCCACTTT; cdr3_aa: CASSQGQGVSYNSPLHF
clone_size: -; j_call: TRBJ1-5; d_call: -; v_call: TRBV27; cdr3_nt: TGTGCCAGCAGTCTGGGACTTCCCGGGCAGCCCCAGCATTTT; cdr3_aa: CASSLGLPGQPQHF
clone_size: -; j_call: TRBJ1-2; d_call: -; v_call: TRBV9; cdr3_nt: TGTGCCAGCAGCGTAGGTGGACGGGGAGGCTACACCTTC; cdr3_aa: CASSVGGRGGYTF
clone_size: -; j_call: TRBJ1-4; d_call: -; v_call: TRBV6-5; cdr3_nt: TGTGCCAGCAGTTACGCGAGACAGGAAAAACTGTTTTTT; cdr3_aa: CASSYARQEKLFF
clone_size: once; j_call: TRBJ2-3; d_call: -; v_call: TRBV6-4; cdr3_nt: TGTGCCAGCAGCCTCGGTGGCACAGACGCAGATACGCAGTATTTT; cdr3_aa: CASSLGGTDADTQYF
clone_size: -; j_call: TRBJ2-2; d_call: -; v_call: TRBV11-3; cdr3_nt: TGTGCCAGCAGCGTAGCGTTGGGGCCACCCGGGGAGCTGTTTTTT; cdr3_aa: CASSVALGPPGELFF
clone_size: -; j_call: TRBJ1-2; d_call: TRBD1; v_call: TRBV4-1; cdr3_nt: TGCGCCAGCAGTCCGACAGGGAACTATGGCTACACCTTC; cdr3_aa: CASSPTGNYGYTF
clone_size: -; j_call: TRBJ1-2; d_call: TRBD1; v_call: TRBV3-1/TRBV3-2; cdr3_nt: TGTGCCAGCTCGGAGGGGGCGAACTATGGCTACACCTTC; cdr3_aa: CASSEGANYGYTF
clone_size: -; j_call: TRBJ2-5; d_call: -; v_call: TRBV2; cdr3_nt: TGTGCCAGCAGTCTACAGGGAAGATCAGAGACCCAGTACTTC; cdr3_aa: CASSLQGRSETQYF
clone_size: -; j_call: TRBJ1-4; d_call: TRBD1; v_call: TRBV19; cdr3_nt: TGTGCCAGTAGTAATAGCCCCCGGGACAGGTCCGAAAAACTGTTTTTT; cdr3_aa: CASSNSPRDRSEKLFF
clone_size: -; j_call: TRBJ2-1; d_call: TRBD2; v_call: TRBV7-3; cdr3_nt: TGTGCCAGCAGCCCCGGGACTAGCATCCTTGGGCGCGGGAATGAGCAGTTCTTC; cdr3_aa: CASSPGTSILGRGNEQFF
clone_size: -; j_call: TRBJ2-3; d_call: TRBD1; v_call: TRBV6-5; cdr3_nt: TGTGCCAGCAGTTATTGGGGACAGGGGGCGGCGGATACGCAGTATTTT; cdr3_aa: CASSYWGQGAADTQYF
clone_size: -; j_call: TRBJ2-3; d_call: TRBD1; v_call: TRBV18; cdr3_nt: TGTGCCAGCTCACCAAGGGACAGCCTAGAGGCAGATACGCAGTATTTT; cdr3_aa: CASSPRDSLEADTQYF